The following is a T cell receptor beta chain sequence with its context. This specimen belongs to a study of shared clonotypes between healthy human individuals. The table came from immunoSEQ multiplex PCR; TCRdb's copy has only in-frame clones and leaves some out. This sample carries about 2.5 million clones, roughly 92% of them seen once, and the ten largest clones take roughly 0.34%. The CDR3 covers 16 residues. V lost 0 bases and J lost 0, with 10 bases in between. Germline V gives CDR1 SGHVS, CDR2 FNYEAQ. This sequence joins TRBV7-6 and TRBJ2-3; D uncertain. Sequencing was performed on naive CD4+ T cells from PBMCs. Subset of the sample: CD45RA+ positively selected. This clonotype originated in a man between 18 and 35 years old in good health. Some clones in this sample may be carry-over from other donors' samples. CDR3 amino acids: CASSLAPASSTDTQYF. The CDR3 region has the DNA TGTGCCAGCAGCTTAGCTCCGGCCTCGAGCACAGATACGCAGTATTTT.